This T cell receptor beta chain was documented in a study of T cells in tumors after PD-1 blockade. Looking at the study overall: Tumor samples averaged roughly 26,000 templates (range 554-99,264) and some 6,500 unique clonotypes. Study conclusions and caveats: Blood contained about 40% of the tumor's TCR clonotypes. In squamous cell carcinoma, about half of expanded exhausted clones were novel versus about 30% of other expanded CD8+ clones.

The repertoire was sequenced with immunoSEQ multiplex PCR; TCRdb's copy has only in-frame clones and lacks some. In the table there are 10,000 to 15,000 clones, around 60% of which are singletons. A word on this clone: What it binds is not known.

The CDR3 totals 17 residues. Per germline, CDR1 KGHSH and CDR2 LQKENI. V lost 3 bases, J lost 4 bases, and 21 bases lay in between. The chain uses TRBV18 and TRBJ1-1; no firm D call. The sample here was tumor tissue, taken before anti-PD-1 treatment. The clonotype originates from a human donor with cutaneous squamous cell carcinoma. The CDR3 here is CASSPQGGPPAGTEAFF. The CDR3 region has the DNA TGTGCCAGCTCACCCCAAGGCGGCCCCCCCGCCGGCACTGAAGCTTTCTTT.